Ten or more counts support the clone carrying this T cell receptor (beta chain). Its antigen is undetermined. This specimen comes from a study of identical twins. Donors uniformly comprised healthy Caucasians. MiXCR, applied by TCRdb to the 5' RACE reads, yields one record per CDR3 protein. Seen here are about 690,000 distinct CDR3 sequences, approximately 22% observed once, and the top ten hold 4% to 5.5%. Whole-study findings and limits: Out-of-frame alpha sequences shared between twins exhibited an excess of low generation probability. One should note that invariant MAIT and iNKT cells could partly confound zero-insertion analyses.

The same sample was also studied in work on T cells expressing NK-cell markers. That work adds: With an anti-gamma-delta TCR antibody, sorting in several experiments was kept to alpha-beta TCR T cells.

The sample was PBMCs. This receptor was taken from a woman aged 18-35 years in good health.

The CDR3 region is CASRGGYTEAFF. Written as DNA, the CDR3 is TGTGCCAGCAGGGGGGGTTACACTGAAGCTTTCTTT. The chain recombines TRBV12-3 or TRBV12-4 with TRBJ1-1; D is perhaps TRBD1 (5 bases). This CDR3 is 12 amino acids long. Between the trimmed V and J ends, which lost 6 bases and 3 bases, there was a span of 8 bases.